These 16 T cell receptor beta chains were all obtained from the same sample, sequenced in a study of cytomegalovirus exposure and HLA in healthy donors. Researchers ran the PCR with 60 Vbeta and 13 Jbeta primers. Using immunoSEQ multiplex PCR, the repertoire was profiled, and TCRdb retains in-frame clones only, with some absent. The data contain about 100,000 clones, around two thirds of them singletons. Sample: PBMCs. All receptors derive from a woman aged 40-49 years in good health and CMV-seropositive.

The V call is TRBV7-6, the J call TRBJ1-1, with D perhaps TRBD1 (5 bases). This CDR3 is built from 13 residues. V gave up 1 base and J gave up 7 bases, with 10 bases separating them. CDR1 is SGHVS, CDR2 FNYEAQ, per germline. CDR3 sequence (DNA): TGTGCCAGCAGCTTAGGGGGGGACGTTGAAGCTTTCTTT. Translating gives CASSLGGDVEAFF.

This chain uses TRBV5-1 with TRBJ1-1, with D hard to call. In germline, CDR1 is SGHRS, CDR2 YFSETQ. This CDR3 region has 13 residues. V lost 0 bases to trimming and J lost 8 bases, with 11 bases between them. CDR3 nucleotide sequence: TGCGCCAGCAGCTTGGCCGACACCTTCGAAGCTTTCTTT. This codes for CASSLADTFEAFF.

The CDR3: CASSRGGSEQFF. CDR3 DNA: TGTGCCAGCAGCCGAGGGGGCAGTGAGCAGTTCTTC. The chain carries TRBV2 and TRBJ2-1; 7 nucleotides line up with TRBD1. The junction had 5 bases not matched to a gene; V was cut back by 6 bases and J by 9 bases. CDR3 length equals 12 residues. The germline CDR1 and CDR2 sequences are SNHLY and FYNNEI.

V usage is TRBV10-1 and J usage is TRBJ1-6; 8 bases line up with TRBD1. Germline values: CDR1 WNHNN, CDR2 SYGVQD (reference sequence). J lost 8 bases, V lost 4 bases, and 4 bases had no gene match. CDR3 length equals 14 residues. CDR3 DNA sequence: TGCGCCAGCAGTGCCCAGGGGGCTGATTCACCCCTCCACTTT. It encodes CASSAQGADSPLHF.

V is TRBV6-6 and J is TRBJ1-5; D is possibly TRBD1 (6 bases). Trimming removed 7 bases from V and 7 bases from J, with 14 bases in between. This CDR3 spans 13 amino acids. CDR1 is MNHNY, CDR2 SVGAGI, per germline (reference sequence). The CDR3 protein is CASILTGGQPQHF. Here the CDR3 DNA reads TGTGCCAGCATTCTCACGGGGGGCCAGCCCCAGCATTTT.

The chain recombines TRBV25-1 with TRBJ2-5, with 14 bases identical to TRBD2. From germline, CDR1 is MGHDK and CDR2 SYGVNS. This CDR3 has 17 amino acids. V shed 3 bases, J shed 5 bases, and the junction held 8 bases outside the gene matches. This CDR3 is CASSELRTSGGRETQYF. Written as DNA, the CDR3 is TGTGCCAGCAGTGAGCTTCGGACTAGCGGGGGGCGTGAGACCCAGTACTTC.

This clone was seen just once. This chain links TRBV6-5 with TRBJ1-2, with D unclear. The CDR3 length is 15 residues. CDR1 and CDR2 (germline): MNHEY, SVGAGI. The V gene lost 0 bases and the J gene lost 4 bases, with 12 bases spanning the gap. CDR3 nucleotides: TGTGCCAGCAGTTACTCGACCCTAGGAGGCTATGGCTACACCTTC. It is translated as CASSYSTLGGYGYTF.

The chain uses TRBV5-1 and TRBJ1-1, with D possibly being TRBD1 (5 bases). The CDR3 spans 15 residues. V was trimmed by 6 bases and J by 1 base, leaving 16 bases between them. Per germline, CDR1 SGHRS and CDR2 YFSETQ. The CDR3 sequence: CASTLAGAWNTEAFF. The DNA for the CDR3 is TGCGCCAGCACCCTCGCTGGGGCCTGGAACACTGAAGCTTTCTTT.

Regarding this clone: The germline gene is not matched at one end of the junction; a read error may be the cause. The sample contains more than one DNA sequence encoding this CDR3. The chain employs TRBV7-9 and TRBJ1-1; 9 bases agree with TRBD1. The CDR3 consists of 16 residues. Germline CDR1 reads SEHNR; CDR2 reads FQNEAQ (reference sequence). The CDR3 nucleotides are TGTGCCAGCAGCAAGGGACAGGGAGGCTTTTTTACTGAGGCTTTCTTT. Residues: CASSKGQGGFFTEAFF.

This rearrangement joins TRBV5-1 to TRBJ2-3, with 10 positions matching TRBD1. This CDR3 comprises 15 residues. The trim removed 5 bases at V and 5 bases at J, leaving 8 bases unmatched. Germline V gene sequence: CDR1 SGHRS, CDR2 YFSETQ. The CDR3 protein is CASSRDRGWGDTQYF. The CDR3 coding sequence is TGCGCCAGCAGTCGGGACAGGGGATGGGGAGATACGCAGTATTTT.

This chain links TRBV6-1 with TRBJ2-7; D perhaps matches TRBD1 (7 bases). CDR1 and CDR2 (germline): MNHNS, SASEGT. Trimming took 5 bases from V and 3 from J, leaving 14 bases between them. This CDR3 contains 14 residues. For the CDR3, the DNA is TGTGCCAGCAGTTGGGGGGACAGCCACTACGAGCAGTACTTC. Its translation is CASSWGDSHYEQYF.

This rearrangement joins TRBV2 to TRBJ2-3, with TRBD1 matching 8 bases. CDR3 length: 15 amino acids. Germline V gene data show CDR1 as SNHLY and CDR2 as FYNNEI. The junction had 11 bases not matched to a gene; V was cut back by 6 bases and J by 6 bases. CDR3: CASSVQGGQSDTQYF. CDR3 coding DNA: TGTGCCAGCAGCGTACAGGGGGGTCAGTCGGATACGCAGTATTTT.

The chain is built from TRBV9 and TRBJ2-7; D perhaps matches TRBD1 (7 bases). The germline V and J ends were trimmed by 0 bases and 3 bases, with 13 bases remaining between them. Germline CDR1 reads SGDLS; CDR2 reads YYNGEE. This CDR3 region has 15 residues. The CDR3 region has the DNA TGTGCCAGCAGCGTAGGGGCAGGGGGGATCTACGAGCAGTACTTC. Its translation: CASSVGAGGIYEQYF.

CDR3 amino acids: CASSLEAGYNEQFF. The DNA for the CDR3 is TGCGCCAGCAGCTTGGAGGCAGGGTACAATGAGCAGTTCTTC. The J gene is TRBJ2-1, the V gene TRBV5-1, with D tentatively TRBD1 (5 bases). Trimming left V 0 bases short and J 4 bases short, with 8 bases between. This CDR3 spans 14 amino acids. The V gene's germline CDR1 is SGHRS and CDR2 YFSETQ.

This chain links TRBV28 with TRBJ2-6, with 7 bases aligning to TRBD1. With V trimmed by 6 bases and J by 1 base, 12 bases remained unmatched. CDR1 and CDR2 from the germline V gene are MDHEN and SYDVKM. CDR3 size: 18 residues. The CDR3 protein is CASSSMGTARSGANVLTF. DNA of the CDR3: TGTGCCAGCAGCTCTATGGGGACAGCAAGATCTGGGGCCAACGTCCTGACTTTC.

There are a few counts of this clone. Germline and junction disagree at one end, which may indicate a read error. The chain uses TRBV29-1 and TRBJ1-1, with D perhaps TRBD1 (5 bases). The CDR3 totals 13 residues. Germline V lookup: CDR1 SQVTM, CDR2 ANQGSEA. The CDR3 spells CSVEGEVKTEAFF. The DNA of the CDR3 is TGCAGCGTTGAGGGGGAGGTGAAAACTGAAGCTTTCTTT.